Below, 5 T cell receptor beta chains from the same sample are listed, as sequenced in a study of T cells in women clearing cervical HPV infection. Clones were read by immunoSEQ multiplex PCR, and TCRdb kept only the in-frame ones, dropping some. The specimen's table records 29,000 or so clones. Material for sequencing was blood buffy coat. The receptors derive from a woman aged 18-69 years with a cervical HPV16 infection that either progressed to CIN3+ or cleared (not recorded which).

In regard to this clone: The read stops 3 residues short of the end of the CDR3; the missing end is completed from the germline J gene. The chain has TRBV10-3 and TRBJ1-3; 10 bases are a match to TRBD1. Germline V gene data show CDR1 as ENHRY and CDR2 as SYGVKD. There are 16 residues in the CDR3. The junction had 5 bases not matched to a gene; V was cut back by 6 bases and J by 0 bases. The sequenced CDR3 bases are TGTGCCATCAGCGGGACAGGGGCACGCTCTGGAAACACC. It translates to CAISGTGARSGNT. The full CDR3 sequence reads CAISGTGARSGNTIYF.

For this clone: The DNA ends 3 residues before the CDR3 does, and the rest of the CDR3 is filled in from the germline J gene. This chain uses TRBV7-2 with TRBJ1-6; 10 bases line up with TRBD1. The CDR3 extends over 15 amino acids. J gave up 9 bases and V 6 bases, and 8 bases lay outside the gene matches. The germline V gene has CDR1 SGHTA and CDR2 FQGNSA. Incomplete CDR3 DNA: TGTGCCAGCAGGTCAACCGGGACAGGGGCTTCACCC. Translated, it gives CASRSTGTGASP. In full, the CDR3 is CASRSTGTGASPLHF.

CDR3 DNA, as far as it was read: TGTGCCAGCAGCCGTGACAGTTATGGC. Its translation: CASSRDSYG. In full, the CDR3 reads CASSRDSYGYTF. J is TRBJ1-2 and V is TRBV7-6, with D maybe TRBD1 (5 bases). The sequenced fragment ends 3 residues before the CDR3 boundary, so the rest is inferred from the germline J gene. Trimming pared 5 bases from V and 5 bases from J, leaving 9 bases between. The CDR3 consists of 12 residues. CDR1 is SGHVS, CDR2 FNYEAQ, per germline.

As concerns this clone: The CDR3 end falls 3 residues outside the read, so it is completed with the germline J gene. This chain uses TRBV5-1 with TRBJ1-1; 9 nucleotides agree with TRBD1. Germline CDR1 and CDR2: SGHRS and YFSETQ. J lost 4 bases, V lost 2 bases, and 6 bases had no gene match. This CDR3 region has 15 residues. The part of the CDR3 DNA that was read is TGCGCCAGCAGCTTTAACAGGGGGCTGGGCACTGAA. As protein: CASSFNRGLGTE. The entire CDR3 protein reads CASSFNRGLGTEAFF.

CDR3 bases read: TGTGCCAGCTCCCCTTGGGACAGGCGACAAGAGACC. Its translation: CASSPWDRRQET. The full CDR3 sequence reads CASSPWDRRQETQYF. V gene TRBV18 combines with J gene TRBJ2-5; 8 bases are shared with TRBD1. The sequence runs out 3 residues before the end of the CDR3; the remainder is reconstructed from the germline J gene. The ends lost 6 bases at V and 2 bases at J; junction bases unmatched: 8. The CDR3 has 15 residues. CDR1 and CDR2 (germline): KGHSH, LQKENI. The full variable domain, completed using reference TRBV18 and TRBJ2-5, is NAGVMQNPRHLVRRRGQEARLRCSPMKGHSHVYWYRQLPEEGLKFMVYLQKENIIDESGMPKERFSAEFPKEGPSILRIQQVVRGDSAAYFCASSPWDRRQETQYFGPGTRLLVL.